What follows are 30 T cell receptor beta chains derived from one specimen sequenced in a study of neurological immune-mediated disorders. TCRdb independently ran MiXCR on the 5' RACE reads; one entry per CDR3 protein. Among 20,000 to 25,000 distinct CDR3 sequences listed, roughly 17% were seen once. Input material: CD8+ T cells from blood. These receptors all stem from a young woman with multiple sclerosis.

This clonotype was found many times. The chain recombines TRBV9 with TRBJ2-1; 8 bases line up with TRBD2. V lost 2 bases to trimming and J lost 4 bases; unmatched junction nucleotides: 8. Germline V gene data show CDR1 as SGDLS and CDR2 as YYNGEE. CDR3 size: 16 residues. CDR3 DNA: TGTGCCAGCAGCGTCTCCCGGAGCGGGGGTTACAATGAGCAGTTCTTC. Protein product: CASSVSRSGGYNEQFF.

The CDR3 here is CASSQRTLQGAGGYTF. The CDR3 region has the DNA TGTGCCAGCAGTCAACGCACCTTACAGGGGGCCGGTGGCTACACCTTC. This rearrangement joins TRBV6-2 or TRBV6-3 to TRBJ1-2, with 9 positions matching TRBD1. Germline loops: CDR1 MNHEY, CDR2 SVGEGT. CDR3 length equals 16 residues. J lost 7 bases, V lost 5 bases, and 14 bases had no gene match.

This clonotype was counted at least ten times. This rearrangement joins TRBV6-5 to TRBJ2-3, with D perhaps TRBD2 (5 bases). Germline V gives CDR1 MNHEY, CDR2 SVGAGI. This CDR3 spans 14 amino acids. V dropped 2 bases and J dropped 1 base, with 7 bases sitting between them. The CDR3 reads CASSYGRGTDTQYF. CDR3 coding DNA: TGTGCCAGCAGTTACGGGCGGGGCACAGATACGCAGTATTTT.

This clonotype appeared a few times. J is TRBJ2-5 and V is TRBV3-1; the D is unclear. This CDR3 comprises 18 residues. Trimming removed 4 bases from V and 3 bases from J, with 24 bases in between. Germline assignment: CDR1 LGHDT and CDR2 YNNKEL (reference sequence). CDR3 sequence reads: CASSPTELSRLGKETQYF. CDR3 nucleotide sequence: TGTGCCAGCAGCCCTACGGAGCTGAGCAGACTGGGAAAAGAGACCCAGTACTTC.

V usage is TRBV6-1 and J usage is TRBJ2-1, with a weak D call TRBD1 (5 bases). V lost 7 bases and J lost 9, with 19 bases in between. The CDR3 has 14 amino acids. Germline V gene sequence: CDR1 MNHNS, CDR2 SASEGT. This CDR3 is CASKKGPGLFEQFF. The DNA of the CDR3 is TGTGCCAGCAAGAAGGGGCCAGGCCTATTTGAGCAGTTCTTC.

This clonotype was counted ten times or more. The chain combines TRBV7-8 with TRBJ2-7; 9 nucleotides align to TRBD2. Germline V CDR1 and CDR2: SGHVS, FQNEAQ. The length of the CDR3 is 15 residues. The trim removed 1 base at V and 6 bases at J, leaving 7 bases unmatched. The CDR3 DNA follows: TGTGCCAGCAGCTTAGGCGGGGGGGTGGATCGCGAGCAGTACTTC. As protein: CASSLGGGVDREQYF.

This clonotype was found many times. This chain joins TRBV9 and TRBJ2-2; 10 bases map to TRBD2. V was clipped by 4 bases and J by 7 bases; unmatched bases: 7. In germline, CDR1 is SGDLS, CDR2 YYNGEE. This CDR3 has 15 residues. CDR3 region: CASSPLAGVGGELFF. Written as DNA, the CDR3 is TGTGCCAGCAGCCCTCTAGCGGGAGTCGGCGGGGAGCTGTTTTTT.

Many counts were recorded for this clonotype. V is TRBV2 and J is TRBJ2-1; no firm D call. V lost 7 bases, J lost 5 bases, and 15 bases lay in between. The length of the CDR3 is 14 residues. Germline CDR1 is SNHLY and CDR2 is FYNNEI. The CDR3 loop reads CASMPEWVDNEQFF. CDR3 in DNA: TGTGCCAGCATGCCCGAATGGGTGGACAATGAGCAGTTCTTC.

V gene TRBV3-1 combines with J gene TRBJ1-6; D is undetermined. Trimming removed 0 bases at V and 14 bases at J, with 8 bases between. Germline lookup yields CDR1 LGHDT and CDR2 YNNKEL (reference sequence). This CDR3 is built from 12 residues. The CDR3 reads CASSQDRSTLHF. The DNA of the CDR3 is TGTGCCAGCAGCCAAGACCGTTCGACCCTCCACTTT.

This chain uses TRBV3-1 with TRBJ1-5, with D possibly being TRBD1 (5 bases). This CDR3 region has 16 residues. V lost 1 base to trimming and J lost 0 bases, with 10 bases between them. Germline V gene sequence: CDR1 LGHDT, CDR2 YNNKEL (reference sequence). The CDR3 bases are TGTGCCAGCAGCCAAGTTAGGGGATATAGCAATCAGCCCCAGCATTTT. Amino acid sequence: CASSQVRGYSNQPQHF. The whole variable domain, remainder taken from reference TRBV3-1 and TRBJ1-5, is DTAVSQTPKYLVTQMGNDKSIKCEQNLGHDTMYWYKQDSKKFLKIMFSYNNKELIINETVPNRFSPKSPDKAHLNLHINSLELGDSAVYFCASSQVRGYSNQPQHFGDGTRLSIL.

This clonotype has ten or more counts. The CDR3 DNA reads as TGTGCCAGCAGTGAAGGGGGACCGCCGAACACTGAAGCTTTCTTT. Encoded protein: CASSEGGPPNTEAFF. The J gene is TRBJ1-1, the V gene TRBV6-1; a possible D gene is TRBD1 (5 bases). Germline assignment: CDR1 MNHNS and CDR2 SASEGT. Trimming shortened V by 1 base and J by 1 base, and 10 bases separated the two germline ends. The CDR3 contains 15 residues.

By its share, this clonotype is large (0.1 to 1%). The chain joins TRBV5-1 to TRBJ1-1, with TRBD1 as a possible D gene (6 bases). This CDR3 region has 13 residues. CDR1 and CDR2 from the germline V gene are SGHRS and YFSETQ. Trimming removed 0 bases from V and 4 bases from J, with 7 bases in between. CDR3 nucleotides: TGCGCCAGCAGCTTGGGAGGGGGCACTGAAGCTTTCTTT. Its translation: CASSLGGGTEAFF.

The V gene is TRBV15, the J gene TRBJ1-2; D gene ambiguous. The ends were cut back, 3 bases at V and 4 bases at J, with 18 bases in the middle. There are 16 residues in the CDR3. Germline assignment: CDR1 LNHNV and CDR2 YYDKDF (reference sequence). Here the CDR3 reads CATSRDLALRSYGYTF. CDR3 nucleotides: TGTGCCACCAGCAGGGACCTGGCCCTCCGGAGCTATGGCTACACCTTC.

This clonotype was recorded many times. This chain links TRBV6-2 or TRBV6-3 with TRBJ2-6, with 11 bases that match TRBD2. Looked up from germline, CDR1 is MNHEY and CDR2 is SVGEGT. Trimming cost V 2 bases and J 0 bases; bases outside gene matches: 6. This CDR3 comprises 19 residues. As DNA, the CDR3 is TGTGCCAGCAGTTACACAGTCACTAGCGGGAGCTCTGGGGCCAACGTCCTGACTTTC. It yields the protein CASSYTVTSGSSGANVLTF.

This clonotype was seen at least ten times. A read error may produce the germline difference seen at one junction end. This sequence joins TRBV7-7 and TRBJ2-1; no clear D gene. The CDR3 covers 14 residues. Per germline, CDR1 SSHAT and CDR2 FNYEAQ (reference sequence). The CDR3 DNA is TGTGCTAGCAGCTTAGGAACCCGAAACAATGAGCAGTTCTTC. Translated, it gives CASSLGTRNNEQFF. The entire variable domain, with the rest obtained from reference TRBV7-7 and TRBJ2-1, is as follows: GAGVSQSPRYKVTKRGQDVTLRCDPISSHATLYWYQQALGQGPEFLTYFNYEAQPDKSGLPSDRFSAERPEGSISTLTIQRTEQRDSAMYRCASSLGTRNNEQFFGPGTRLTVL.

This chain joins TRBV9 and TRBJ2-1; 12 nucleotides match TRBD2. The J segment lost 4 bases and the V segment lost 4 bases, leaving 6 bases of the junction unmatched. Germline CDR1 and CDR2: SGDLS and YYNGEE. This CDR3 spans 16 amino acids. The CDR3 bases are TGTGCCAGCAGCTCTACCGGGACTAGCGGGTACAATGAGCAGTTCTTC. Translated: CASSSTGTSGYNEQFF.

The sample holds many counts of this clonotype. The rearrangement links TRBV25-1 to TRBJ2-1; D possibly matches TRBD1 or TRBD2 (5 bases each). The germline CDR1 and CDR2 sequences are MGHDK and SYGVNS. The CDR3 contains 12 residues. The germline V and J ends were trimmed by 2 bases and 10 bases, with 9 bases remaining between them. The CDR3: CASSEPGTEQFF. CDR3 nucleotides: TGTGCCAGCAGTGAACCCGGGACGGAGCAGTTCTTC.

This clonotype is deemed medium-sized (0.01 to 0.1%). The V call is TRBV29-1, the J call TRBJ2-1; the match to TRBD2 covers 9 bases. The V gene end was trimmed by 8 bases and the J gene end by 3 bases; junction bases not matched to a gene: 5. The CDR3 consists of 13 residues. The V gene's germline CDR1 is SQVTM and CDR2 ANQGSEA. The CDR3 region is CSFGLALYNEQFF. The CDR3, as DNA: TGCAGCTTCGGACTAGCGCTCTACAATGAGCAGTTCTTC.

This clonotype showed up many times. The rearrangement joins TRBV6-5 to TRBJ1-2; tentative D call: TRBD1 (6 bases). This CDR3 has 12 residues. The V gene lost 11 bases and the J gene lost 6 bases, with 16 bases spanning the gap. CDR1 is MNHEY, CDR2 SVGAGI, per germline. The chain's CDR3 is CAVGYRADGYTF. As DNA, the CDR3 is TGTGCCGTGGGATACAGGGCCGATGGCTACACCTTC.

Sample share makes this clonotype medium-sized. This chain uses TRBV28 with TRBJ2-7, with 9 positions matching TRBD2. Germline V gives CDR1 MDHEN, CDR2 SYDVKM. This CDR3 region has 14 residues. The J segment lost 2 bases and the V segment lost 5 bases, leaving 4 bases of the junction unmatched. The CDR3 sequence is CASSVAGVPYEQYV. The CDR3 nucleotides read TGTGCCAGCAGTGTAGCGGGAGTCCCCTACGAGCAGTACGTC.

This clonotype was detected ten times or more. The chain couples TRBV29-1 to TRBJ2-1; possible D gene TRBD1, 7 bases. The V and J ends lost 1 base and 8 bases respectively, with 18 bases between them. Per the germline V gene, CDR1 is SQVTM and CDR2 is ANQGSEA. This CDR3 comprises 15 residues. CDR3 region: CSVEGGGGGSDEQFF. The CDR3 bases are TGCAGCGTTGAAGGAGGGGGCGGAGGGAGCGATGAGCAGTTCTTC.

This clonotype was observed many times. V gene TRBV5-1 combines with J gene TRBJ1-1; unclear D gene. V lost 4 bases and J lost 1, with 5 bases in between. This CDR3 contains 12 residues. Germline values: CDR1 SGHRS, CDR2 YFSETQ. CDR3 sequence (DNA): TGCGCCAGCAGCGAGCAGAACACTGAAGCTTTCTTT. This gives the protein CASSEQNTEAFF.

The V gene is TRBV10-3, the J gene TRBJ1-1, with 9 bases identical to TRBD1. This CDR3 is 14 amino acids long. Germline V lookup: CDR1 ENHRY, CDR2 SYGVKD. After removal of 7 bases from V and 1 base from J, the junction contained 4 bases not matched to a gene. The CDR3 DNA reads TGTGCCATCACCCCGGGACAGGGGAACACTGAAGCTTTCTTT. This codes for CAITPGQGNTEAFF.

This clonotype showed up many times. This rearrangement joins TRBV5-6 to TRBJ1-3; D unclear. Germline V CDR1 and CDR2: SGHDT, YYEEEE. The germline V and J ends were trimmed by 3 bases and 0 bases, with 13 bases remaining between them. This CDR3 spans 16 amino acids. CDR3 sequence reads: CASSSPGLYSGNTIYF. CDR3 DNA sequence: TGTGCCAGCAGCTCGCCAGGCTTATACTCTGGAAACACCATATATTTT.

This clonotype was seen a handful of times. V gene TRBV20-1 combines with J gene TRBJ1-1, with no clear D. V dropped 3 bases and J dropped 1 base, with 9 bases sitting between them. The germline CDR1 and CDR2 sequences are DFQATT and SNEGSKA (reference sequence). CDR3 length equals 13 residues. The CDR3 spells CSASLQPNTEAFF. The DNA of the CDR3 is TGCAGTGCTAGTCTACAGCCGAACACTGAAGCTTTCTTT.

This clonotype was detected only a few times. The rearrangement joins TRBV7-9 to TRBJ1-5; D is unresolved. The V and J ends lost 5 bases and 7 bases respectively, with 9 bases between them. CDR3 length: 12 residues. The V gene's germline CDR1 is SEHNR and CDR2 FQNEAQ (reference sequence). The CDR3, as DNA: TGTGCCAGCAGCATCGGACTGCAGCCCCAGCATTTT. It is translated as CASSIGLQPQHF.

CDR3 coding DNA: TGTGCCAGCTCACCGCGCAGGGGGGTTAACACCGGGGAGCTGTTTTTT. It codes for CASSPRRGVNTGELFF. The genes are TRBV18 and TRBJ2-2; a possible D gene is TRBD1 (7 bases). Germline CDR1 is KGHSH and CDR2 is LQKENI. This CDR3 comprises 16 residues. Trimming took off 3 bases at V and 2 bases at J, with 13 bases between the two ends.

This clonotype qualifies as medium-sized. The J gene is TRBJ2-5, the V gene TRBV4-1; no definite D call. The CDR3 sequence is 14 residues long. Germline V lookup: CDR1 MGHRA, CDR2 YSYEKL. V lost 1 base and J 3 bases, leaving 9 bases between the germline ends. The CDR3 coding sequence is TGCGCCAGCAGCCAAGGCTCTAGGGAAGAGACCCAGTACTTC. Its protein is CASSQGSREETQYF.

The J gene is TRBJ2-3, the V gene TRBV6-5; D remains unclear. The CDR3 length is 16 residues. From germline, CDR1 is MNHEY and CDR2 SVGAGI. V gave up 4 bases and J gave up 1 base, with 15 bases separating them. DNA of the CDR3: TGTGCCAGCAGTTCCCTTTATGGCCTGGGCACAGATACGCAGTATTTT. Protein product: CASSSLYGLGTDTQYF.

CDR3 loop: CASSSYDRASTEAFF. CDR3 in DNA: TGTGCCAGTAGTTCCTACGACAGGGCTAGCACTGAAGCTTTCTTT. This sequence joins TRBV19 and TRBJ1-1; 7 nucleotides agree with TRBD1. V gave up 5 bases and J gave up 4 bases; unmatched junction bases: 10. Per germline, CDR1 LNHDA and CDR2 SQIVND (reference sequence). This CDR3 has 15 amino acids.